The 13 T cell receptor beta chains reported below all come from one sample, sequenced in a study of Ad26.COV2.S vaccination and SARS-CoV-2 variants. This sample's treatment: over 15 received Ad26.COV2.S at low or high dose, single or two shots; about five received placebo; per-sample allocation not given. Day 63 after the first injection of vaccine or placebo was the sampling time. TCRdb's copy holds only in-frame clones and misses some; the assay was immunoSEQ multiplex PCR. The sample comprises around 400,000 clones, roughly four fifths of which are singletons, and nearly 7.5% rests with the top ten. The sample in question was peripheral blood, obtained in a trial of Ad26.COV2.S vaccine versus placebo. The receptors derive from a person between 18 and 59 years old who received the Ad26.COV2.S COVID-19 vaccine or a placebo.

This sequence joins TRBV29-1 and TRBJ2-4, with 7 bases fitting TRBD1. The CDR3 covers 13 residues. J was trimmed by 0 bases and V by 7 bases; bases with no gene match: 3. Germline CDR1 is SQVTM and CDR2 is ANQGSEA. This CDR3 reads CSARQGAKNIQYF. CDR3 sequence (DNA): TGCAGCGCCCGACAGGGAGCCAAAAACATTCAGTACTTC. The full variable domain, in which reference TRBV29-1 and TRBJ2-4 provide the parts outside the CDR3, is SAVISQKPSRDICQRGTSLTIQCQVDSQVTMMFWYRQQPGQSLTLIATANQGSEATYESGFVIDKFPISRPNLTFSTLTVSNMSPEDSSIYLCSARQGAKNIQYFGAGTRLSVL.

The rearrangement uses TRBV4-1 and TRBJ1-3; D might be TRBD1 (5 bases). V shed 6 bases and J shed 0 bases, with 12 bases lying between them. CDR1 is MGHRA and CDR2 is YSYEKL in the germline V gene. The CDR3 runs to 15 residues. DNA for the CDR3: TGCGCCAGCAGAGAAACAGGCCTCTCTGGAAACACCATATATTTT. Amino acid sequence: CASRETGLSGNTIYF.

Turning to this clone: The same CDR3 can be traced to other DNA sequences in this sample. In DNA, the CDR3 is TGTGCCAGTAGTATTACAGGGGGGTCCTACGAGCAGTACTTC. It is translated as CASSITGGSYEQYF. The chain has TRBV19 and TRBJ2-7; 8 bases are shared with TRBD1. Germline values: CDR1 LNHDA, CDR2 SQIVND (reference sequence). V shed 3 bases, J shed 1 base, and the junction held 2 bases outside the gene matches. The CDR3 totals 14 residues.

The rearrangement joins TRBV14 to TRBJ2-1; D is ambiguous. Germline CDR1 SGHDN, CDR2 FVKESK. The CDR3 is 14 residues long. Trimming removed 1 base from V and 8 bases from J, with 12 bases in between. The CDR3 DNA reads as TGTGCCAGCAGCCAAGTTACGTCGAACCATGAGCAGTTCTTC. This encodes CASSQVTSNHEQFF.

This CDR3 reads CASSQQGSGNQPQHF. In nucleotides, the CDR3 is TGCGCCAGCAGCCAACAGGGTAGCGGCAATCAGCCCCAGCATTTT. The chain carries TRBV4-1 and TRBJ1-5; a possible D gene is TRBD1 (5 bases). V dropped 2 bases and J dropped 2 bases, with 10 bases sitting between them. CDR3 length: 15 residues. Germline V gene data show CDR1 as MGHRA and CDR2 as YSYEKL.

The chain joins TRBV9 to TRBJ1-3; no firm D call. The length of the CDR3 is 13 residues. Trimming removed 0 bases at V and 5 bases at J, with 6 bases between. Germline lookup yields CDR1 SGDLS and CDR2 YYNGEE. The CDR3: CASSVGQRNTIYF. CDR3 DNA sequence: TGTGCCAGCAGCGTAGGGCAGAGAAACACCATATATTTT. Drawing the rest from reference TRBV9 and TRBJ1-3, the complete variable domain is DSGVTQTPKHLITATGQRVTLRCSPRSGDLSVYWYQQSLDQGLQFLIQYYNGEERAKGNILERFSAQQFPDLHSELNLSSLELGDSALYFCASSVGQRNTIYFGEGSWLTVV.

The CDR3 bases are TGTGCCAGCTCACGCCAACAGGGGAGTAATACCTACGAGCAGTACTTC. Protein product: CASSRQQGSNTYEQYF. V usage is TRBV18 and J usage is TRBJ2-7; 7 nucleotides align to TRBD1. Germline V gene lookup returns CDR1 KGHSH and CDR2 LQKENI. The CDR3 has 16 amino acids. V shed 4 bases, J shed 2 bases, and the junction held 11 bases outside the gene matches.

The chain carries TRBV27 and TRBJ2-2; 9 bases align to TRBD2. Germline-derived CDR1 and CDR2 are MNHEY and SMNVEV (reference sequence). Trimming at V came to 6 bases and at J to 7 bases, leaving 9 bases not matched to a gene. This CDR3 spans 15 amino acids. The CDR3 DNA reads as TGTGCCAGCAGATTTGCGGGAGGGGGAGGCGGGGAGCTGTTTTTT. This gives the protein CASRFAGGGGGELFF.

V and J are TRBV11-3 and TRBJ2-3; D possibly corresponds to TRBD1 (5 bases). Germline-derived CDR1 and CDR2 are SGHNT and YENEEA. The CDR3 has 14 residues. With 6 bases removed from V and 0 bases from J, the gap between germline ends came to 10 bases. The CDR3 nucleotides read TGTGCCAGCAGTAGGCCAGGGAGCACAGATACGCAGTATTTT. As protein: CASSRPGSTDTQYF.

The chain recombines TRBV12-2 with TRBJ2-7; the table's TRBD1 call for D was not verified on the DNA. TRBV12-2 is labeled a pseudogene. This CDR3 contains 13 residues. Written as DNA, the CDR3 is TGTGCAAGTCGCTTAGATCAGGGTGGCGAGCAGTACTTC. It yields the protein CASRLDQGGEQYF.

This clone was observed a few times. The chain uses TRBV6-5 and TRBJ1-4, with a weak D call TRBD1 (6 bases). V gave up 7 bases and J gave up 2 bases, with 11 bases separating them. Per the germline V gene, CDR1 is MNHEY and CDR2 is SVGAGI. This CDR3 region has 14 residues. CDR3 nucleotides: TGTGCCAGCAAGGGGGGGCTGACTAATGAAAAACTGTTTTTT. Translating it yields CASKGGLTNEKLFF.

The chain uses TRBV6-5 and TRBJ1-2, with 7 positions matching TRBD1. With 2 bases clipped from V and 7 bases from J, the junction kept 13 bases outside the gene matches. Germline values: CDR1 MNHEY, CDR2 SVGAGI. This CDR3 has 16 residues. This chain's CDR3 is CASSYGQGGPIGGYTF. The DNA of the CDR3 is TGTGCCAGCAGTTACGGGCAGGGGGGACCTATAGGTGGCTACACCTTC.

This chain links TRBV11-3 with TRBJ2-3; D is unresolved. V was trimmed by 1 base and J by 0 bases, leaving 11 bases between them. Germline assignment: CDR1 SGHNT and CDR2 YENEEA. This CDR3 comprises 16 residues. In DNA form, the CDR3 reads TGTGCCAGCAGCTTAGTCGGCAGAACTAGCACAGATACGCAGTATTTT. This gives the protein CASSLVGRTSTDTQYF. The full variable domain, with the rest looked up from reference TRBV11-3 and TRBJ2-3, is EAGVVQSPRYKIIEKKQPVAFWCNPISGHNTLYWYLQNLGQGPELLIRYENEEAVDDSQLPKDRFSAERLKGVDSTLKIQPAELGDSAVYLCASSLVGRTSTDTQYFGPGTRLTVL.